This T cell receptor (beta chain) was observed in a study of blood T cell repertoires in COVID-19. Authors' methods: Scientists estimated how many nucleated cells there were by amplifying reference gene primers. Data came from immunoSEQ multiplex PCR; TCRdb stores just in-frame clones and leaves some out. V, J and clone size are those of that table, while D and trimming were read from the DNA. The sample lists 75,000 to 90,000 clones, about 73% seen once, with 36% in the top ten. The CDR3 runs 15 residues. In germline, CDR1 is MNHEY, CDR2 SMNVEV (reference sequence). Germline trimming cut 5 bases from V and 1 base from J; bases unmatched to any gene: 7. One Seattle source followed patients from active infection through their disease course.

This chain connects TRBV27 to TRBJ2-7, with 8 nucleotides matching TRBD2. This TCR derives from a man aged 55 to 69 with COVID-19, enrolled during active disease. The specimen sequenced was peripheral blood. The CDR3 nucleotides are TGTGCCAGCAGTAACCCGGGACTAGGATCCTACGAGCAGTACTTC. It yields the protein CASSNPGLGSYEQYF.